The clone carrying this T cell receptor beta chain was counted ten times or more. No antigen is known for it. The data derive from a study of T-cell reconstitution after alpha-beta-depleted transplantation in children. Unique molecular identifiers were built into the TCRbeta library. MiXCR was run by TCRdb on the PCR reads, yielding one entry per CDR3 protein. The sample carries over 85,000 distinct CDR3 sequences, 4.5% to 7.5% recorded once. Study findings and constraints: Day-60 TCRbeta diversity that was high in some patients was derived from surviving recipient T cells and thymic progenitors. A year had passed since transplant, and T-cell counts and diversity by then came mostly from newly produced T cells. Reportedly, only several hundred clones from non-depleted graft cells drove alpha-beta T-cell counts at about two months.

Deletions cut 2 bases from V and 4 bases from J, with 11 bases between. CDR1 and CDR2 (germline): MDHEN, SYDVKM. This CDR3 contains 14 residues. The specimen was PBMCs, mostly from graft donor cells, collected 60 days after TCRalphabeta/CD19-depleted stem cell transplant. The receptor was isolated from a female patient aged 2-9 years who had a stem cell transplant for Fanconi anemia, so the T cells may come from the graft donor. The chain recombines TRBV28 with TRBJ1-2; D is undetermined. CDR3 protein: CASSLRRTPYGYTF. DNA of the CDR3: TGTGCCAGCAGTTTACGGAGAACCCCCTATGGCTACACCTTC.